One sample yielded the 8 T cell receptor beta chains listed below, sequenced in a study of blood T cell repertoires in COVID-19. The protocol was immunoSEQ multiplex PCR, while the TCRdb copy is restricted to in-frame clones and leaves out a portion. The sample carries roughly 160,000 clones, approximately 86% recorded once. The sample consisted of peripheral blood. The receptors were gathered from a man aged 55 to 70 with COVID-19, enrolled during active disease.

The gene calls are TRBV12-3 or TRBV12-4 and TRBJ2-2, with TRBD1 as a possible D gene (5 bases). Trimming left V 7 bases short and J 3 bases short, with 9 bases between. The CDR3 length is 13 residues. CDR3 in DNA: TGTGCCAGCACACAGGTCTACACCGGGGAGCTGTTTTTT. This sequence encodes CASTQVYTGELFF.

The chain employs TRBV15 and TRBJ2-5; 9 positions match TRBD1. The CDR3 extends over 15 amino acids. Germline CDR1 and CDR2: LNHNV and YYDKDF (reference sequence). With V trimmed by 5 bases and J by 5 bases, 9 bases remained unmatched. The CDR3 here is CATSPRDRAGETQYF. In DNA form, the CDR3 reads TGTGCCACCAGCCCTAGGGACAGGGCGGGCGAGACCCAGTACTTC.

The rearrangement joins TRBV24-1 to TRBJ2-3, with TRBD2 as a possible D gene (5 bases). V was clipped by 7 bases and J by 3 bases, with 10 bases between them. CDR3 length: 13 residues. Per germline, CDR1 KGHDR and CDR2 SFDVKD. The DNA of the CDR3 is TGTGCCACCAGCAGGAGAGGGACAGATACGCAGTATTTT. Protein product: CATSRRGTDTQYF.

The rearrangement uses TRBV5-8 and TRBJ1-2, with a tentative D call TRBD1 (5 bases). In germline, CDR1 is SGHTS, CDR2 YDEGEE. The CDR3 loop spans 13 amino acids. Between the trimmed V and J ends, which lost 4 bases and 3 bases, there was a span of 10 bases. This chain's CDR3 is CASSPWGDYGYTF. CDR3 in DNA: TGTGCCAGCAGCCCTTGGGGGGACTATGGCTACACCTTC.

The CDR3 DNA reads TGTGCCAGCAGCCGGGAAACAGGGACGAACACTGAAGCTTTCTTT. It encodes CASSRETGTNTEAFF. V usage is TRBV6-5 and J usage is TRBJ1-1; TRBD1 is a possible D gene (6 bases). CDR1 is MNHEY, CDR2 SVGAGI, per germline. The V end lost 6 bases, the J end lost 1 base, and 15 bases lay between the germline ends. This CDR3 is 15 amino acids long.

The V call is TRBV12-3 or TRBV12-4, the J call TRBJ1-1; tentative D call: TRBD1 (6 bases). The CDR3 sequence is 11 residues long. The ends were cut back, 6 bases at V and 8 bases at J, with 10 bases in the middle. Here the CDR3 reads CASRMGTEAFF. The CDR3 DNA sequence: TGTGCCAGCAGGATGGGGACAGAAGCTTTCTTT.

The CDR3 coding sequence is TGCAGCGTTGATCGGGTGGCAGATACGCAGTATTTT. This codes for CSVDRVADTQYF. The chain recombines TRBV29-1 with TRBJ2-3; D not resolved. V lost 3 bases and J lost 4, with 8 bases in between. This CDR3 spans 12 amino acids. Germline V gives CDR1 SQVTM, CDR2 ANQGSEA.

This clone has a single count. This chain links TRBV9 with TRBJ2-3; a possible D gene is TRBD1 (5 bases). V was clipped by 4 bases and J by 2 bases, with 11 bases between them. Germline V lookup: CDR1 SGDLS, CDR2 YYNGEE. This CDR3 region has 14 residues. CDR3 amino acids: CASSTRQFTDTQYF. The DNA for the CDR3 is TGTGCCAGCAGCACACGACAGTTCACAGATACGCAGTATTTT.